This section outlines one T cell receptor (beta chain) sequence together with its context. The target of this receptor is not known. There are no base qualities to consult, and no much larger clone falls within one base. TCRbeta CDR3 regions were amplified from genomic DNA by means of the immunoSEQ Assay, a bias-controlled multiplex PCR. The published analysis was carried out like this. Within the assay, amplification of reference gene primers was used to estimate how many nucleated cells each sample contained. To quantify the absolute abundance of each unique TCRbeta CDR3 rearrangement, sequence reads were collapsed and filtered. For each sample, productive Simpson clonality was calculated by taking the square root of Simpson's diversity index across productive rearrangements. This immuneACCESS table, as held by TCRdb, lists in-frame sequences with V and J called but not all clones. Of the missing ones, under half trace to an unresolved V gene in checked studies; the others have no known cause. That table supplies the V and J calls and clone size; D and trimming were determined from the DNA. The sample data list about 230,000 clones, and around 80% of these were observed just once. 15% to 20% of the sample is in the top ten clones.

These data come from a study of blood T cell repertoires in COVID-19 (dated by TCRdb to about 2020). Study-level background: Samples from collaborators originated in the United States, Italy and Spain and spanned both the acute and convalescent phases of COVID-19. The sample metadata nearly always contained a de-identified subject ID, COVID-19 status, age in years and sex. Deeply sampled blood TCRbeta repertoires from subjects exposed to, actively infected with, or recovered from COVID-19 were included in the dataset. The repertoires were released in a freely available public database meant as a resource for research on the immune response to SARS-CoV-2. Where available, HLA class I and class II types were obtained from metadata supplied by the sample provider rather than from assay-based typing. The prospective study material was composed of cDNA or gDNA derived from T cells, B-cell-depleted T cells, or PBMCs. The samples were drawn from two sources: the first 160 participants of the ongoing ImmuneRACE study, and fewer than 1,500 subjects contributed by 6 global collaborators. Results and caveats for the whole study, not just this receptor: How much clinical and demographic metadata was included differed by source and by participant, and the metadata was provided uncurated.

Taken from cysteine to phenylalanine, the CDR3 has 14 residues. The only DNA kept is the CDR3, 42 bases in frame from the first base. The CDR1 and CDR2 encoded by the germline V gene (reference sequence) are SGHNT and YYREEE. V is clipped by 1 base and J by 5 bases, and the sequence between their germline boundaries is 10 bases long. Each collaborating institution followed its own protocols to collect whole blood in K2EDTA tubes. For TCRbeta analysis, collaborator samples were shipped as frozen whole blood, as isolated PBMCs, or as DNA extracted from either sample type. The clonotype originates from an elderly woman with active or convalescent COVID-19. The sample comprised peripheral blood. Recombination linked TRBV5-4 to TRBJ2-1, with the D gene not confidently named. CDR3 reads: CASSLLTVDNEQFF. The sequenced DNA is TGTGCCAGCAGCTTGCTAACCGTCGACAATGAGCAGTTCTTC.